This T cell receptor (beta chain) was identified in a study of T cell responses to AZD1222 COVID-19 vaccine. Study conclusions and caveats: Variant regions that are unmutated are reportedly the target of nearly half of spike-specific TCRs. AZD1222 recipients seropositive at baseline numbered only five to seven.

Germline V CDR1 and CDR2: SGHKS, YYEKEE (reference sequence). This CDR3 spans 14 amino acids. Trimming pared 5 bases from V and 6 bases from J, leaving 17 bases between. Remarks on this clone: Its matching antigen is unknown.

Produced via immunoSEQ multiplex PCR; TCRdb's table is partial and in-frame only. The table includes under 140,000 clones, 70% to 90% detected once. The sample in question was peripheral blood, obtained on day 0 of AZD1222 vaccination. The sequence came from an adult in good health. V is TRBV5-5 and J is TRBJ1-1, with a weak D call TRBD1 (6 bases). In nucleotides, the CDR3 is TGTGCCAGCAGACACATAGGGGGGGCCCCTGAAGCTTTCTTT. Its translation is CASRHIGGAPEAFF.